The sequence of this T cell receptor beta chain was determined in a study of cytomegalovirus exposure and HLA in healthy donors. Sequencing was performed with immunoSEQ multiplex PCR; in TCRdb, only in-frame clones are kept and a portion is missing. Altogether around 150,000 clones are present, less than 90% being singletons, with the ten largest covering more than 2%. This CDR3 spans 15 amino acids. V lost 7 bases to trimming and J lost 6 bases, with 19 bases between them. From germline, CDR1 is LNHDA and CDR2 SQIVND (reference sequence). The rearrangement uses TRBV19 and TRBJ1-5, with D possibly TRBD1 on 5 matching bases. This TCR was recovered from a woman aged 18-29 years in good health and CMV-seronegative. Sequencing was carried out using PBMCs. DNA for the CDR3: TGTGCCAGTACCAATCTTGGGCGCGGGGGTCAGCCCCAGCATTTT. Encoded protein: CASTNLGRGGQPQHF.